This T cell receptor beta chain originates from a study of cytomegalovirus exposure and HLA in healthy donors. Primers included in the PCR were 60 Vbeta and 13 Jbeta primers. Using immunoSEQ multiplex PCR, the repertoire was profiled, and TCRdb retains in-frame clones only, with some absent. The table lists 35,000 to 50,000 clones. The ends lost 3 bases at V and 1 base at J; junction bases unmatched: 4. The CDR3 spans 16 residues. Germline V gene sequence: CDR1 SGHTA, CDR2 FQGNSA. V gene TRBV7-2 combines with J gene TRBJ1-3, with TRBD1 matching over 9 bases. The clonotype originates from a woman in her thirties in good health and CMV-seropositive. The sequenced sample consisted of PBMCs. CDR3 in amino acids: CASSFRGQGSGNTIYF. CDR3 sequence (DNA): TGTGCCAGCAGCTTTCGAGGACAGGGGTCTGGAAACACCATATATTTT.